This T cell receptor beta chain was obtained from a study of cytotoxic CD8 clonotypes in ibrutinib-treated CLL. Study-level information: After median around 5.5 years, approximately 15 stayed in remission, about 12 progressed; responses about 24 partial, 2 complete. Overall study results and limits: Whereas clonality rose at ibrutinib response, it declined toward baseline at progression.

This clone was picked up a small number of times. Its antigen remains unknown. The CDR3 consists of 11 residues. V gave up 5 bases and J gave up 2 bases, with 3 bases separating them. From germline, CDR1 is SEHNR and CDR2 FQNEAQ (reference sequence). The repertoire was sequenced with immunoSEQ multiplex PCR; TCRdb's copy has only in-frame clones and lacks some. The data hold around 140,000 clones, with approximately 80% observed a single time. The clonotype was recovered from a human donor with chronic lymphocytic leukemia. Sample: PBMCs, taken after 12 months of ibrutinib treatment. V gene TRBV7-9 combines with J gene TRBJ1-2, with D unresolved. The CDR3 sequence is CASSENYGYTF. The CDR3, as DNA: TGTGCCAGCAGCGAAAACTATGGCTACACCTTC.